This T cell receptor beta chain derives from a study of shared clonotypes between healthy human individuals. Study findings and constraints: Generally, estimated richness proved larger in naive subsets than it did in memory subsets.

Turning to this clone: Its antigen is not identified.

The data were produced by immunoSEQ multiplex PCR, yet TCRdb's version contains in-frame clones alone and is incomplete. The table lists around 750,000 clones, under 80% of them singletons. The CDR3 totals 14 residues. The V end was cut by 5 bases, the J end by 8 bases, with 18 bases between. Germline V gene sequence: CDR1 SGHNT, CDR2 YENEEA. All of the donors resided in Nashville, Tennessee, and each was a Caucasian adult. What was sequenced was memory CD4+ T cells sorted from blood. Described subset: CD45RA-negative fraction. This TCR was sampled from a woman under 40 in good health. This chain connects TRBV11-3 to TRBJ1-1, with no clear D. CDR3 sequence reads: CASSPIGRAEEAFF. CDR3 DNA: TGTGCCAGCAGCCCCATCGGGAGAGCCGAAGAAGCTTTCTTT. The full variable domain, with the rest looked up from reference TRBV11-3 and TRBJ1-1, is EAGVVQSPRYKIIEKKQPVAFWCNPISGHNTLYWYLQNLGQGPELLIRYENEEAVDDSQLPKDRFSAERLKGVDSTLKIQPAELGDSAVYLCASSPIGRAEEAFFGQGTRLTVV.